The T cell receptor (beta chain) under discussion was sequenced for a study of tumor and adjacent non-tumor tissue in lung cancer. Study conclusions and caveats: In normal lung, the top 100 clones were significantly more dominant than in tumor.

Germline V gives CDR1 MNHEY, CDR2 SVGEGT. V lost 6 bases and J 7 bases, leaving 17 bases between the germline ends. The CDR3 is 14 amino acids. The template was RNA from unsorted bulk tissue. A modified ARM-PCR protocol with three rounds of nested PCR amplified TCRbeta. In TCRdb, the multiplex PCR reads were re-called with MiXCR into one record per CDR3 protein. The sample consists of under 95,000 distinct CDR3 sequences, 67% of them appearing once. With regard to this clonotype: Its antigen is not known.

The chain links TRBV6-2 or TRBV6-3 to TRBJ2-3; the D gene is possibly TRBD1 (6 bases). The source of this sequence is a man in his 60s with non-small cell lung cancer. The sample taken for sequencing was lung tumor tissue. The CDR3, as DNA: TGTGCCAGCAGCAAGGGGGAAGCTGTGAATACGCAGTATTTT. This encodes CASSKGEAVNTQYF.